This T cell receptor (beta chain) came from a study of blood T cell repertoires in COVID-19. The repertoire was sequenced with immunoSEQ multiplex PCR; TCRdb's copy has only in-frame clones and lacks some. Of over 250,000 clones in the sample, approximately 88% are singletons; the top ten hold roughly 1.6%. CDR1 MDHEN and CDR2 SYDVKM come from the germline V gene. The V and J ends lost 6 bases and 4 bases respectively, with 15 bases between them. The CDR3 is 14 residues long. Sequenced input: peripheral blood. This TCR was sampled from a human donor with COVID-19, enrolled during active disease. The donor label of this sample is uncertain. The V and J genes are TRBV28 and TRBJ1-2; TRBD1 is a possible D gene (5 bases). In nucleotides, the CDR3 is TGTGCCAGCAGCCCTGGGGGGGGGTTCTATGGCTACACCTTC. The encoded protein is CASSPGGGFYGYTF.